Reported below is one T cell receptor beta chain. The antigen is not known. These data belong to a study of cytomegalovirus exposure and HLA in healthy donors. Across the study: In an early release, HLA-typed donors contributed some 80 million unique TCR sequences.

The PCR employed 60 Vbeta primers together with 13 Jbeta primers. Original methodology: Later, about 80 million unique TCR beta chains were counted in an analysis, and some 11 million of them were shared. Libraries were prepared by immunoSEQ multiplex PCR; TCRdb keeps only in-frame clonotypes and omits some of them. V, J and clone size reflect that table, while D and trimming were determined from the DNA. The sample has approximately 120,000 clones; the top ten hold roughly 0.94%. Study outcomes and limitations: Cytomegalovirus association was assigned to some 160 TCR beta chains.

The V and J ends lost 4 bases and 3 bases respectively, with 10 bases between them. Germline CDR1 is SGHAT and CDR2 is FQNNGV. This CDR3 region has 15 residues. The genes are TRBV11-2 and TRBJ2-6; D perhaps matches TRBD1 (5 bases). This sequence was found in a man aged 18 to 35 in good health and CMV-seronegative. Sequencing was done on a sample of PBMCs. The CDR3 DNA reads as TGTGCCAGCAGCTCCCAGGGTAGTGGGGCCAACGTCCTGACTTTC. Amino acid sequence: CASSSQGSGANVLTF.